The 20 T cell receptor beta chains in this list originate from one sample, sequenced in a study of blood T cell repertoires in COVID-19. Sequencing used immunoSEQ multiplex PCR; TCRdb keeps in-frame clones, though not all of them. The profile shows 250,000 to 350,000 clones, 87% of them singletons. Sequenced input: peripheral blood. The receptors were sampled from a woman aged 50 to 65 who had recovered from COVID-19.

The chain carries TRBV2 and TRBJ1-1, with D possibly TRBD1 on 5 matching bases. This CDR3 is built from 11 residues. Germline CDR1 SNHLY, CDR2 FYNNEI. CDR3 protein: CARGANTEAFF. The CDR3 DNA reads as TGTGCTCGCGGGGCGAACACTGAAGCTTTCTTT.

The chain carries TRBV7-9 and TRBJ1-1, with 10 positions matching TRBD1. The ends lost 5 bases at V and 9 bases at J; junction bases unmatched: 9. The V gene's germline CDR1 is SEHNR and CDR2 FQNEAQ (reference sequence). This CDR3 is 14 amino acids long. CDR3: CASSLTGGANKAFF. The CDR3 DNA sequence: TGTGCCAGCAGCCTGACAGGGGGCGCAAATAAAGCTTTCTTT.

CDR3 DNA: TGCGCCAGCAGTCAATCGGGGGGGAGGGCAGCGAACACTGAAGCTTTCTTT. The encoded protein is CASSQSGGRAANTEAFF. The gene calls are TRBV23-1 and TRBJ1-1; possible D gene TRBD1, 5 bases. TRBV23-1 belongs to the ORF category, with a function that is uncertain. V was clipped by 0 bases and J by 1 base, with 15 bases between them. The CDR3 covers 17 residues.

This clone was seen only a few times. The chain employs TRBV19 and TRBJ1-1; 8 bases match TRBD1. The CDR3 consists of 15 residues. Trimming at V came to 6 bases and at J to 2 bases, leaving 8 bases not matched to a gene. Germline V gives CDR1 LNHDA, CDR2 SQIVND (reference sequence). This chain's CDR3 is CASSPMGTGNTEAFF. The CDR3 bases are TGTGCCAGTAGCCCCATGGGGACAGGTAACACTGAAGCTTTCTTT.

The CDR3 nucleotides are TGTGCCAGCAGCCAAGATCAGGAATGGAGGAATGAAAAACTGTTTTTT. It codes for CASSQDQEWRNEKLFF. V usage is TRBV4-2 and J usage is TRBJ1-4, with no clear D. The V end lost 0 bases, the J end lost 5 bases, and 13 bases lay between the germline ends. The CDR3 runs 16 residues. Germline loops: CDR1 LGHNA, CDR2 YNFKEQ.

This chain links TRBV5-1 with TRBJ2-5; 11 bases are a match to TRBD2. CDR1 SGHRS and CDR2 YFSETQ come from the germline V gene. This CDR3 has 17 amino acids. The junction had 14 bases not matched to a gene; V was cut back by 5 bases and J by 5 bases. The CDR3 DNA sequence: TGCGCCAGCAGATCGGGACTAGCGGCATCACCCGGCGAGACCCAGTACTTC. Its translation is CASRSGLAASPGETQYF.

In DNA form, the CDR3 reads TGTGCCAGCAGTAGGTCCCGGGGGGGTCGCTACGAGCAGTACTTC. Translation: CASSRSRGGRYEQYF. V usage is TRBV6-5 and J usage is TRBJ2-7, with 8 positions matching TRBD2. This CDR3 is 15 amino acids long. In germline, CDR1 is MNHEY, CDR2 SVGAGI. The V and J ends lost 5 bases and 3 bases, in that order; junction bases with no gene match: 9.

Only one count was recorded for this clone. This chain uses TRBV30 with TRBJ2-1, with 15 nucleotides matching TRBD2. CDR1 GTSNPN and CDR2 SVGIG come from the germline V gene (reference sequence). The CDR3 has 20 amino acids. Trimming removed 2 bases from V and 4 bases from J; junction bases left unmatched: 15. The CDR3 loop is CAWSTPGGTSGRKRYNEQFF. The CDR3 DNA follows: TGTGCCTGGAGTACCCCCGGTGGGACTAGCGGGAGGAAGAGGTACAATGAGCAGTTCTTC.

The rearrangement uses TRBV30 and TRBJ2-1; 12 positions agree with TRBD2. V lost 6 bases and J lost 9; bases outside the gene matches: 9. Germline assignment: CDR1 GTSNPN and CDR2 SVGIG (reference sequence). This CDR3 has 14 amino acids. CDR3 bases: TGTGCCTGCTCTACTAGCGGGGGGAGTCGTGAGCAGTTCTTC. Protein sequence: CACSTSGGSREQFF.

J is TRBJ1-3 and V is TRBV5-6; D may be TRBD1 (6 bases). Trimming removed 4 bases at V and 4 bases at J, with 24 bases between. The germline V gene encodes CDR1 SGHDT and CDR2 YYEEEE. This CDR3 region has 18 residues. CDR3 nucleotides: TGTGCCAGCAGCCCGGCGCGGGGGGCGACCGTCGACGGAAACACCATATATTTT. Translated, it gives CASSPARGATVDGNTIYF. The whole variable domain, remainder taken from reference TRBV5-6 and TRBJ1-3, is DAGVTQSPTHLIKTRGQQVTLRCSPKSGHDTVSWYQQALGQGPQFIFQYYEEEERQRGNFPDRFSGHQFPNYSSELNVNALLLGDSALYLCASSPARGATVDGNTIYFGEGSWLTVV.

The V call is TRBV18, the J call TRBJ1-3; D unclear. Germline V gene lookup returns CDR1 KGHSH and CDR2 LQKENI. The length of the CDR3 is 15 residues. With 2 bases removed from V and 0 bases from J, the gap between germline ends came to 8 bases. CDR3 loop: CASSPFDNSGNTIYF. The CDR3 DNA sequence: TGTGCCAGCTCACCATTCGACAACTCTGGAAACACCATATATTTT.

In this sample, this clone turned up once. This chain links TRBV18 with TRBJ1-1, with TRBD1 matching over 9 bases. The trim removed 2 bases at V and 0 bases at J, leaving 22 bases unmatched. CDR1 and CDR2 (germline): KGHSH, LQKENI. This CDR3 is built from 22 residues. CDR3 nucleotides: TGTGCCAGCTCACCATTAAACGTAGGGACAGGGCAATTTACGACAATGAACACTGAAGCTTTCTTT. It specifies CASSPLNVGTGQFTTMNTEAFF.

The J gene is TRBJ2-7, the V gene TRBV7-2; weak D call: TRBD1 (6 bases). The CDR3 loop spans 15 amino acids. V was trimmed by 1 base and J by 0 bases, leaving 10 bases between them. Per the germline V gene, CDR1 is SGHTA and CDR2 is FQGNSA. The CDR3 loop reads CASSLDPRGSYEQYF. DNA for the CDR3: TGTGCCAGCAGCTTAGACCCCAGGGGCTCCTACGAGCAGTACTTC. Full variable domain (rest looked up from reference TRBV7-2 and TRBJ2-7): GAGVSQSPSNKVTEKGKDVELRCDPISGHTALYWYRQSLGQGLEFLIYFQGNSAPDKSGLPSDRFSAERTGGSVSTLTIQRTQQEDSAVYLCASSLDPRGSYEQYFGPGTRLTVT.

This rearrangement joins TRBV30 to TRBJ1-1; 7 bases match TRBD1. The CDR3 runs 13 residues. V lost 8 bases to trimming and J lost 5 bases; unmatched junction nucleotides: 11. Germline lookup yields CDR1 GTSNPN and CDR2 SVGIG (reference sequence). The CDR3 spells CAGREGARTEAFF. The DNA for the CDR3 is TGTGCCGGAAGAGAGGGGGCGAGAACTGAAGCTTTCTTT.

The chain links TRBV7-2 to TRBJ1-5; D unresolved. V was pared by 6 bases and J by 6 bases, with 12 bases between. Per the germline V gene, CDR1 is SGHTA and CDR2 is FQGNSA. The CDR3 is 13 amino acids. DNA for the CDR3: TGTGCCAGCAGTTCCAGAACCCGTCAGCCCCAGCATTTT. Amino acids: CASSSRTRQPQHF.

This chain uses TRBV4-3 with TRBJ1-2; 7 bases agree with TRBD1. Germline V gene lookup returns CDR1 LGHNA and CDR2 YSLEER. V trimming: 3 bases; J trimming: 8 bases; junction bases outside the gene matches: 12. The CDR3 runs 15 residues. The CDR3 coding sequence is TGCGCCAGCAGCCAGTCGGTAGGGGGCTCAGAAGGCTACACCTTC. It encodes CASSQSVGGSEGYTF.

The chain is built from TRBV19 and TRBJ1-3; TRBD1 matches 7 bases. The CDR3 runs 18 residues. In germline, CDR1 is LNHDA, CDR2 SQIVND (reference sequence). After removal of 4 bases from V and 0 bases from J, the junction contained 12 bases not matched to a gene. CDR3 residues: CASSRGRATGRSGNTIYF. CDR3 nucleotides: TGTGCCAGTAGTAGGGGCCGCGCGACAGGGCGCTCTGGAAACACCATATATTTT. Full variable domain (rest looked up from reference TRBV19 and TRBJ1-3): DGGITQSPKYLFRKEGQNVTLSCEQNLNHDAMYWYRQDPGQGLRLIYYSQIVNDFQKGDIAEGYSVSREKKESFPLTVTSAQKNPTAFYLCASSRGRATGRSGNTIYFGEGSWLTVV.

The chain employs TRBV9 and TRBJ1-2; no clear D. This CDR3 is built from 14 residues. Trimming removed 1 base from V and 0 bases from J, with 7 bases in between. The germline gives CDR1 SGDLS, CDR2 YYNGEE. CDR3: CASSVSPTNYGYTF. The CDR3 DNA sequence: TGTGCCAGCAGCGTATCCCCCACTAACTATGGCTACACCTTC.

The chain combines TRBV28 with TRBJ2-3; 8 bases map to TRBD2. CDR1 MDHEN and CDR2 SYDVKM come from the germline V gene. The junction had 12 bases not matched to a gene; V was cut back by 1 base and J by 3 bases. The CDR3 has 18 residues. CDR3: CASSLYPAGASRTDTQYF. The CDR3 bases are TGTGCCAGCAGTTTATACCCAGCGGGAGCCTCAAGGACAGATACGCAGTATTTT.

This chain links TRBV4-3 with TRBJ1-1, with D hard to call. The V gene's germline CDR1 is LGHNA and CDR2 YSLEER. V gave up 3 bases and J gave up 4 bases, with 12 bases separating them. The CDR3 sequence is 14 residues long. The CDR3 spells CASSQTRVGTEAFF. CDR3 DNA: TGCGCCAGCAGCCAGACGAGGGTAGGCACTGAAGCTTTCTTT.